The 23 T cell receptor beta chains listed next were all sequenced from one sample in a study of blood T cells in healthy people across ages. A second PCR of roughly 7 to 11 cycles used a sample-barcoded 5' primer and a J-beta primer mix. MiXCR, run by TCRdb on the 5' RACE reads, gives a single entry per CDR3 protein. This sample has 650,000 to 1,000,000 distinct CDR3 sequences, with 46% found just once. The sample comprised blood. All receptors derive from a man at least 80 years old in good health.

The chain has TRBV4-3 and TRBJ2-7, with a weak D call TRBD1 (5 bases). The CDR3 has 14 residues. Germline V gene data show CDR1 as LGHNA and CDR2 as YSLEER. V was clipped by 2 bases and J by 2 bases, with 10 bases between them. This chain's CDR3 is CASSQWWGPYEQYF. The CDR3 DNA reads TGCGCCAGCAGCCAATGGTGGGGCCCCTACGAGCAGTACTTC.

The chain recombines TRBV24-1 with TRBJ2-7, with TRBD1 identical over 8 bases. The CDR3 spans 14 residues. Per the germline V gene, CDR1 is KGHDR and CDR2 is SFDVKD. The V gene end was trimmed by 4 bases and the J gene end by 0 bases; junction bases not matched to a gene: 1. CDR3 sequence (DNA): TGTGCCACCAGTGAAACAGGGGGCTCCTACGAGCAGTACTTC. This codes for CATSETGGSYEQYF.

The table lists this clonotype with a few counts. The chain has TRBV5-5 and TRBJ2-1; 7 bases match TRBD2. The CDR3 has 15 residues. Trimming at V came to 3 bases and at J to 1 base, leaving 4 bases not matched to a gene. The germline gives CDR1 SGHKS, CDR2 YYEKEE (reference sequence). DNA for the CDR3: TGTGCCAGCAGCTGGTGGGGAGGGTCCTACAATGAGCAGTTCTTC. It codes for CASSWWGGSYNEQFF.

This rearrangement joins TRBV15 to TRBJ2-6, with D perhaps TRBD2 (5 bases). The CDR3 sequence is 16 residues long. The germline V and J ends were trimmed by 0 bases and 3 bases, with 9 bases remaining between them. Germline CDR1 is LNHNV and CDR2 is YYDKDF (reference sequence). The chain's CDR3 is CATSRDGGLGANVLTF. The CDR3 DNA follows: TGTGCCACCAGCAGAGATGGCGGGCTTGGGGCCAACGTCCTGACTTTC.

CDR3 DNA: TGCAGTGCTAGACGAGGGACTAGCCCGTTCTTC. Translation: CSARRGTSPFF. J is TRBJ2-1 and V is TRBV20-1; 9 positions agree with TRBD2. CDR1 and CDR2 from the germline V gene are DFQATT and SNEGSKA (reference sequence). After removal of 2 bases from V and 15 bases from J, the junction contained 5 bases not matched to a gene. The CDR3 consists of 11 residues.

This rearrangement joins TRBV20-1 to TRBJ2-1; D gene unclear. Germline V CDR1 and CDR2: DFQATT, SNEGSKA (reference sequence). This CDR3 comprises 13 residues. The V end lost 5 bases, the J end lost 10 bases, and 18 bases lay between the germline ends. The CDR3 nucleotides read TGCAGTGCTTATACTATTAATTCCTACGAGCAGTTCTTC. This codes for CSAYTINSYEQFF.

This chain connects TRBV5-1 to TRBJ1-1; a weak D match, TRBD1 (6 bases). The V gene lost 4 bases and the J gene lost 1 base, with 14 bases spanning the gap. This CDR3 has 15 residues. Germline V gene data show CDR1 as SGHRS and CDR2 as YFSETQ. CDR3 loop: CASSPQGRGNTEAFF. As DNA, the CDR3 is TGCGCCAGCAGCCCACAGGGCAGGGGGAACACTGAAGCTTTCTTT.

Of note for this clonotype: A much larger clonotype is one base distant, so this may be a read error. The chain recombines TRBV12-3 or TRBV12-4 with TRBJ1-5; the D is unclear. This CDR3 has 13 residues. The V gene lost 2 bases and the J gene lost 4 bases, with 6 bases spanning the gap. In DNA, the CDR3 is TGTGCCAGCAGTTTAACGTGGAATCAGCCCCAGCATTTT. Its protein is CASSLTWNQPQHF.

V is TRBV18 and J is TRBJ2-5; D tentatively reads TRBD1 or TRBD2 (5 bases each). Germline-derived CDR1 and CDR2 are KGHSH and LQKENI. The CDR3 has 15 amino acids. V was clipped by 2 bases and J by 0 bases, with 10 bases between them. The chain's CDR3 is CASSPREGYQETQYF. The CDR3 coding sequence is TGTGCCAGCTCACCAAGAGAGGGGTACCAAGAGACCCAGTACTTC. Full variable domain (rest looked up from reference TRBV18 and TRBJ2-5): NAGVMQNPRHLVRRRGQEARLRCSPMKGHSHVYWYRQLPEEGLKFMVYLQKENIIDESGMPKERFSAEFPKEGPSILRIQQVVRGDSAAYFCASSPREGYQETQYFGPGTRLLVL.

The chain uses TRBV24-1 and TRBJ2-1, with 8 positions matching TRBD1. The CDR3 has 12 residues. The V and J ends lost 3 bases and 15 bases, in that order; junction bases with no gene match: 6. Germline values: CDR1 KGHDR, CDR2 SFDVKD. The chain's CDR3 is CATSDNTGGLFF. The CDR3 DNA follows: TGTGCCACCAGTGATAATACAGGGGGATTGTTCTTC.

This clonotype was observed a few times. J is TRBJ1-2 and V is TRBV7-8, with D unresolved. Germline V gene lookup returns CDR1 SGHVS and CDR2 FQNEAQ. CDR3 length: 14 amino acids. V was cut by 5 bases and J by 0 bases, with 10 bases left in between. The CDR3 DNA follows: TGTGCCAGCAGCGCCGGTTTTCCTAACTATGGCTACACCTTC. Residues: CASSAGFPNYGYTF.

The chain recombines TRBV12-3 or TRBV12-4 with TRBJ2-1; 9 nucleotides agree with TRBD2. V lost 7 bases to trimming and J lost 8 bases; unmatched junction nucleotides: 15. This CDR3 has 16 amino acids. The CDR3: CASTFRASGAEYEQFF. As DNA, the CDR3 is TGTGCCAGCACCTTTCGGGCTAGCGGGGCTGAATATGAGCAGTTCTTC.

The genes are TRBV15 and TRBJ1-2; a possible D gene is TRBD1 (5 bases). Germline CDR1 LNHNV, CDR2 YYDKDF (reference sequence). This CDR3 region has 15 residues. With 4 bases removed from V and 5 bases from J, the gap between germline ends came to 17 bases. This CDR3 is CATSISGDGDYGYTF. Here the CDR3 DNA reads TGTGCCACCAGCATCTCCGGGGACGGGGATTATGGCTACACCTTC.

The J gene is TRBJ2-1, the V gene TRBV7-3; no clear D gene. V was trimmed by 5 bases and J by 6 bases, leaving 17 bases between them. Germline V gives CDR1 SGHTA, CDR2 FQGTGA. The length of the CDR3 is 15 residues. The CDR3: CASSPAVSSRNEQFF. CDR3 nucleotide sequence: TGTGCCAGCAGCCCCGCGGTGTCCTCACGCAATGAGCAGTTCTTC.

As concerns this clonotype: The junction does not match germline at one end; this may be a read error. This chain's CDR3 is CASGQDRGPYEQFF. CDR3 nucleotide sequence: TGCGCCAGCGGCCAAGATAGAGGGCCCTACGAGCAGTTCTTC. This chain uses TRBV4-3 with TRBJ2-1; a possible D gene is TRBD2 (5 bases). This CDR3 has 14 residues. Germline V CDR1 and CDR2: LGHNA, YSLEER.

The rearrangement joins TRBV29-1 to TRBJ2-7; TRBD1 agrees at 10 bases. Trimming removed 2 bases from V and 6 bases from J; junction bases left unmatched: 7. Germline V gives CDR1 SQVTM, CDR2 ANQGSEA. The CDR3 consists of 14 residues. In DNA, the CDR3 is TGCAGCGTTGAATGGGACAGGGGAGTGGGCGAGCAGTACTTC. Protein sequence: CSVEWDRGVGEQYF.

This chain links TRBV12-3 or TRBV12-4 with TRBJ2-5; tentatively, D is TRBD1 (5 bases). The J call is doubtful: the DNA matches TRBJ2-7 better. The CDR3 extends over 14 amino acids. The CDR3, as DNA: TGTGCCAGCAGTTTACGCAGGGTCGTCTTCGAGCAGTACTTC. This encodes CASSLRRVVFEQYF.

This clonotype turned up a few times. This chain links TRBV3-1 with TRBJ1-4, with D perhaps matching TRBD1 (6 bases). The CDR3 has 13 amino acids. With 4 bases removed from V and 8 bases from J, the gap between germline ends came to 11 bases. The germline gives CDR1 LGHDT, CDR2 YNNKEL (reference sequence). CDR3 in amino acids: CASSPSGGEKLFF. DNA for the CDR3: TGTGCCAGCAGCCCGTCCGGGGGCGAAAAACTGTTTTTT.

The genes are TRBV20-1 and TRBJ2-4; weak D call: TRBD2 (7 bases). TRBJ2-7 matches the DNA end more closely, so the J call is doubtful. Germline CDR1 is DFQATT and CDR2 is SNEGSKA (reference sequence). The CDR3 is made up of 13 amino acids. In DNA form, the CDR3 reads TGCAGTGCGGGGGGCGGGAGTGCCTACGAGCAGTACTTC. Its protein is CSAGGGSAYEQYF.

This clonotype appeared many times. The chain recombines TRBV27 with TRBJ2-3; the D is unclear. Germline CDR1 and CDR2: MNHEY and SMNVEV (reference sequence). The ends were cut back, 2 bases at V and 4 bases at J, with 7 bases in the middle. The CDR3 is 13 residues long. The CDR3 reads CASSLNPPDTQYF. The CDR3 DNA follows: TGTGCCAGCAGTTTAAACCCACCAGATACGCAGTATTTT.

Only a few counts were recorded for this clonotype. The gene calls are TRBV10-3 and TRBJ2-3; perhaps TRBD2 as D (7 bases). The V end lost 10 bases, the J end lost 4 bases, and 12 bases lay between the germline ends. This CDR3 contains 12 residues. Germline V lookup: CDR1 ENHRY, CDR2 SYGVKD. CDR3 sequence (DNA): TGTGCCACTCGGGGGGCGGCAGATACGCAGTATTTT. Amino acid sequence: CATRGAADTQYF.

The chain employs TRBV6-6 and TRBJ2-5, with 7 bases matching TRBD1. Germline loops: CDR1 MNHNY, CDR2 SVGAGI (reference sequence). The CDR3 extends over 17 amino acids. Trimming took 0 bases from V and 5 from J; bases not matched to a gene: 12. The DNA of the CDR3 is TGTGCCAGCAGTTACTCGCCCCCGGGACAGACGGGTGAGACCCAGTACTTC. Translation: CASSYSPPGQTGETQYF.

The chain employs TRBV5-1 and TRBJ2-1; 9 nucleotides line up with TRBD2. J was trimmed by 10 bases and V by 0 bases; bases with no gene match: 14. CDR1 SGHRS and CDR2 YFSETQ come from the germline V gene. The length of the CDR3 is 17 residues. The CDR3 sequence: CASSLASGSGGLREQFF. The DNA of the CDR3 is TGCGCCAGCAGCTTGGCCTCAGGTAGCGGGGGTTTGAGAGAGCAGTTCTTC.